Listed below are T cell receptor beta chains from one sample, sequenced in a study of immune cell composition in non-small cell lung cancer. Here immunoSEQ multiplex PCR was the method, and the copy in TCRdb shows in-frame clones only, minus some. There are 11,000 to 15,000 clones in the sample; 81% occur only once, and 11% lies in the top ten. Input material: lung tumor tissue. The receptor set was obtained from a human donor with non-small cell lung cancer. The CDR3 runs from the conserved cysteine through the conserved F or W. D genes are given only for firm matches. Not all rows give a size; the values are once, few, many and, for expanded clones, a class.

V,size,J,D,CDR3,DNA
TRBV20-1,NA,TRBJ2-1,NA,CSVTDNEQFF,TGCAGTGTTACGGACAATGAGCAGTTCTTC
TRBV6-5,NA,TRBJ2-1,NA,CASSSGTLISYNEQFF,TGTGCCAGCAGTTCCGGTACCCTGATTTCCTACAATGAGCAGTTCTTC
TRBV18,once,TRBJ1-2,NA,CASSPPTGPAGLYGYTF,TGTGCCAGCTCACCACCGACGGGACCGGCGGGCCTCTATGGCTACACCTTC
TRBV6-6,NA,TRBJ2-1,NA,CASSYSADEQFF,TGTGCCAGCAGTTACTCGGCTGATGAGCAGTTCTTC
TRBV4-3,NA,TRBJ2-5,NA,CASSRTGTQETQYF,TGCGCCAGCAGCCGAACCGGGACCCAAGAGACCCAGTACTTC
TRBV5-1,NA,TRBJ1-2,NA,CASSLVPKEGYTF,TGCGCCAGCAGCTTGGTCCCTAAGGAAGGCTACACCTTC
TRBV7-6,NA,TRBJ2-1,TRBD2,CASSFTPSSGRLYNEQFF,TGTGCCAGCAGCTTCACCCCCTCAAGCGGGAGACTCTACAATGAGCAGTTCTTC
TRBV19,NA,TRBJ2-1,TRBD2,CASSFGTSGHNEQFF,TGTGCCAGTAGTTTTGGGACTAGCGGTCACAATGAGCAGTTCTTC
TRBV29-1,NA,TRBJ1-4,NA,CSASSGDEKLFF,TGCAGCGCCTCCTCGGGGGATGAAAAACTGTTTTTT
TRBV4-1,large,TRBJ2-3,NA,CASSQFGGTTDTQYF,TGCGCCAGCAGCCAATTTGGGGGGACGACAGATACGCAGTATTTT
TRBV27,NA,TRBJ1-5,NA,CASSSRQASNQPQHF,TGTGCCAGCAGTTCCCGACAGGCTAGCAATCAGCCCCAGCATTTT
TRBV19,NA,TRBJ1-6,NA,CASSIGGDNSPLHF,TGTGCCAGTAGTATAGGGGGCGATAATTCACCCCTCCACTTT
TRBV5-6,NA,TRBJ1-2,NA,CASSLWEGNYGYTF,TGTGCCAGCAGCTTGTGGGAAGGGAACTATGGCTACACCTTC
TRBV15,once,TRBJ1-2,TRBD1,CATSENRDRPGYTF,TGTGCCACCAGCGAAAACCGGGACAGACCTGGCTACACCTTC
TRBV5-1,NA,TRBJ2-5,TRBD2,CASSLVLAGGVEETQYF,TGCGCCAGCAGCTTGGTACTAGCGGGAGGAGTGGAGGAGACCCAGTACTTC
TRBV11-1,NA,TRBJ2-1,NA,CASSSRDEQFF,TGTGCCAGCAGCTCTAGGGATGAGCAGTTCTTC
TRBV5-1,NA,TRBJ1-1,NA,CASSQGTQNTEAFF,TGCGCCAGCAGCCAGGGGACTCAGAACACTGAAGCTTTCTTT
TRBV19,NA,TRBJ2-5,NA,CASSIAANQETQYF,TGTGCCAGTAGTATAGCGGCAAACCAAGAGACCCAGTACTTC
TRBV5-1,NA,TRBJ2-1,TRBD2,CASSLRLAGDNEQFF,TGCGCCAGCAGCTTGCGGCTAGCGGGAGACAATGAGCAGTTCTTC
TRBV5-1,NA,TRBJ2-6,TRBD2,CASSRSSGSGANVLTF,TGCGCCAGCAGCCGCTCTAGCGGCTCTGGGGCCAACGTCCTGACTTTC
TRBV6-6,few,TRBJ2-4,TRBD2,CASGVTSGKYF,TGTGCCAGCGGAGTGACTAGCGGAAAGTACTTC
TRBV9,once,TRBJ2-5,TRBD2,CASSQWGGAEETQYF,TGTGCCAGCAGTCAATGGGGGGGAGCAGAAGAGACCCAGTACTTC